This TCR beta chain was captured by sequencing in a study of Ad26.COV2.S vaccination and SARS-CoV-2 variants. Germline CDR1 SGHVS, CDR2 FNYEAQ. The CDR3 is made up of 14 amino acids. V lost 5 bases and J lost 1; bases outside the gene matches: 5. This clone was counted once. Indicated treatment: some 20 received Ad26.COV2.S at low or high dose, single or two shots; roughly 5 received placebo; per-sample allocation not given. The investigators took samples on day 63 after the first vaccine or placebo injection. Wuhan-strain SARS-CoV-2 spike was expressed by the Ad26 vector that made up the vaccine. The table came from immunoSEQ multiplex PCR; TCRdb's copy has only in-frame clones and leaves some out. The sample shows about 460,000 clones, around 89% of them seen only once.

The sequence came from a person aged 18 to 65 who received the Ad26.COV2.S COVID-19 vaccine or a placebo. The chain uses TRBV7-6 and TRBJ2-7; 7 bases are a match to TRBD1. Source: peripheral blood, taken in a trial of Ad26.COV2.S vaccine versus placebo. The CDR3 region has the DNA TGTGCCAGCAGCGCGACAGGGTCTTCCTACGAGCAGTACTTC. This translates into CASSATGSSYEQYF.